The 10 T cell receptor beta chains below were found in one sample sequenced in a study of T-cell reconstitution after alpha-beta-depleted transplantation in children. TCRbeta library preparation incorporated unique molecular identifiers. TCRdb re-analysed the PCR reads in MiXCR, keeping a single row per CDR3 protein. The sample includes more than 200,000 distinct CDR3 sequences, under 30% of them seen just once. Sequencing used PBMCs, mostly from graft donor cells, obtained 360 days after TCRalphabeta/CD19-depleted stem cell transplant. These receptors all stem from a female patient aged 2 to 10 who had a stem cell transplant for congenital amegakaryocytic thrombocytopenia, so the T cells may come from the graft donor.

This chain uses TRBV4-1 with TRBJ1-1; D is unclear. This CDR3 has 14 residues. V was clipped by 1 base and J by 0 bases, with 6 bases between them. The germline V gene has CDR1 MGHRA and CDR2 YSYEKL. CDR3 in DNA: TGCGCCAGCAGCCAAGTGGGAATGAACACTGAAGCTTTCTTT. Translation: CASSQVGMNTEAFF.

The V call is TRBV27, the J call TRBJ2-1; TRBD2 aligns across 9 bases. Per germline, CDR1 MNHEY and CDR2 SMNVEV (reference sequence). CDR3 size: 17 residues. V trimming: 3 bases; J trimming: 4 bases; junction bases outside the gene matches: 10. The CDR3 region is CASSFMFELAGYNEQFF. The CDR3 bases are TGTGCCAGCAGTTTTATGTTCGAGCTAGCGGGGTACAATGAGCAGTTCTTC.

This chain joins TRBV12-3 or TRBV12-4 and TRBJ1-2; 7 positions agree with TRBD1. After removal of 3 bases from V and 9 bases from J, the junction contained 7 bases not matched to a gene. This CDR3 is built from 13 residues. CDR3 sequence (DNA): TGTGCCAGCAGTTTGACAGGGAGAAGTAGCTACACCTTC. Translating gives CASSLTGRSSYTF.

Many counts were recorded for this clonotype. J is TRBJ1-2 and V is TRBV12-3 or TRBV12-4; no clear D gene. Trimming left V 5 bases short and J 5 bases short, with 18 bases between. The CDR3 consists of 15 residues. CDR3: CASSPRVLRRYGYTF. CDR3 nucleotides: TGTGCCAGCAGTCCCCGGGTCCTAAGAAGATATGGCTACACCTTC.

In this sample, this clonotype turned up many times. The CDR3 reads CASSQGQPRANYGYTF. The CDR3, as DNA: TGCGCCAGCAGCCAAGGACAGCCCCGCGCTAACTATGGCTACACCTTC. The V gene is TRBV5-1, the J gene TRBJ1-2; D might be TRBD1 (6 bases). The length of the CDR3 is 16 residues. Per the germline V gene, CDR1 is SGHRS and CDR2 is YFSETQ. V shed 4 bases and J shed 0 bases, with 16 bases lying between them.

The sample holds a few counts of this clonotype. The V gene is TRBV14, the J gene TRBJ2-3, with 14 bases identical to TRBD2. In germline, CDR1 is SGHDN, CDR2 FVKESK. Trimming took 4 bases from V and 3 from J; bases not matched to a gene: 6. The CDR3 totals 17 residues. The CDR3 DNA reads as TGTGCCAGCAGCCTGGGACTAGCGGGAGTGAGGACAGATACGCAGTATTTT. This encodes CASSLGLAGVRTDTQYF.

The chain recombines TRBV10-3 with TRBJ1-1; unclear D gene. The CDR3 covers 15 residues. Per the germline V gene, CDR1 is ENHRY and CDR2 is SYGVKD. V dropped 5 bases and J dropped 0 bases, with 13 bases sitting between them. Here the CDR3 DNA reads TGTGCCATCAGTCTTTCGGTGCTTATGAACACTGAAGCTTTCTTT. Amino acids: CAISLSVLMNTEAFF.

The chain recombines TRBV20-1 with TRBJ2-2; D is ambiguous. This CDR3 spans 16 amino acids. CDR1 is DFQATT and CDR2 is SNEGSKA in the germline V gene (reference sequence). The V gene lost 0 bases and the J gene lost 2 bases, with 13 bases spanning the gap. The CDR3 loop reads CSARDRARGNTGELFF. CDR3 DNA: TGCAGTGCTAGAGATCGTGCCCGTGGTAACACCGGGGAGCTGTTTTTT.

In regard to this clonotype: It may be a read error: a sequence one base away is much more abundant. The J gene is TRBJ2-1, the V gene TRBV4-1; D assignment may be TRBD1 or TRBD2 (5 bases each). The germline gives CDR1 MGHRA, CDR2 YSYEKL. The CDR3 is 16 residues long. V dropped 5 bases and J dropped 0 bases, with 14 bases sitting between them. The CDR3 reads CASSERDVSSYNEQFF. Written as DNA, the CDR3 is TGCGCCAGCAGCGAACGGGACGTCAGCTCCTACAATGAGCAGTTCTTC.

CDR3 coding DNA: TGTGCCAGCAGTTTTTTTGGCGTCGGAAGGGGTGAAGCTTTCTTT. It codes for CASSFFGVGRGEAFF. The gene calls are TRBV27 and TRBJ1-1; D perhaps matches TRBD1 (5 bases). The CDR3 runs 15 residues. Between the trimmed V and J ends, which lost 3 bases and 7 bases, there was a span of 18 bases. CDR1 MNHEY and CDR2 SMNVEV come from the germline V gene (reference sequence).